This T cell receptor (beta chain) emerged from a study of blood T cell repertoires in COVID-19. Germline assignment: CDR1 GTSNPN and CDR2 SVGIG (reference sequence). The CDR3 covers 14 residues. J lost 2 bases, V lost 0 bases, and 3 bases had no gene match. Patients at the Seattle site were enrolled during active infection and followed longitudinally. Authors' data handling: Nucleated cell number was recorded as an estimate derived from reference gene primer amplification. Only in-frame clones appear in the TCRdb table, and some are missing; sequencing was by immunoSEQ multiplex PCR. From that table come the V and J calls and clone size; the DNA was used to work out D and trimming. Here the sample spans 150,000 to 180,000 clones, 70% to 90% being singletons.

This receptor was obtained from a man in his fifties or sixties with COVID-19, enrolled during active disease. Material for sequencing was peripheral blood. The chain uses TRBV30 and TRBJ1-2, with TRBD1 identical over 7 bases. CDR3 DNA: TGTGCCTGGAGTGTAGGGACAGACAACTATGGCTACACCTTC. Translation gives CAWSVGTDNYGYTF.